A single sample gave rise to the 21 T cell receptor beta chains below, sequenced in a study of CD8+CD57+ T cells in acquired aplastic anemia. The template for TCR beta VDJ and CDR3 sequence profiling was genomic DNA. One entry per CDR3 protein results from TCRdb running MiXCR on the reads. This table has 180,000 or so distinct CDR3 sequences, about 60% appearing once. For sequencing, patients were chosen who had shown expansion of CD8+CD57+ cells by flow cytometry. Sequencing input: sorted CD4+, CD8+, or CD8+CD57+ T cells (not recorded which) from PBMCs. Every receptor here comes from a human donor with aplastic anemia.

The chain employs TRBV28 and TRBJ2-7, with D tentatively TRBD1 or TRBD2 (5 bases each). V dropped 3 bases and J dropped 1 base, with 19 bases sitting between them. The CDR3 contains 17 residues. The germline V gene has CDR1 MDHEN and CDR2 SYDVKM. CDR3 region: CASSFTLRDVSSYEQYF. CDR3 sequence (DNA): TGTGCCAGCAGTTTTACGCTCCGGGACGTAAGTTCCTACGAGCAGTACTTC. Drawing the rest from reference TRBV28 and TRBJ2-7, the complete variable domain is DVKVTQSSRYLVKRTGEKVFLECVQDMDHENMFWYRQDPGLGLRLIYFSYDVKMKEKGDIPEGYSVSREKKERFSLILESASTNQTSMYLCASSFTLRDVSSYEQYFGPGTRLTVT.

The rearrangement links TRBV19 to TRBJ2-7; 8 bases fit TRBD2. The CDR3 contains 13 residues. V was clipped by 1 base and J by 7 bases; unmatched bases: 3. Germline loops: CDR1 LNHDA, CDR2 SQIVND (reference sequence). CDR3: CASSIGGTREQYF. CDR3 coding DNA: TGTGCCAGTAGTATAGGCGGGACTAGAGAGCAGTACTTC.

V is TRBV7-9 and J is TRBJ2-5; D remains ambiguous. The V and J ends lost 2 bases and 0 bases respectively, with 7 bases between them. The CDR3 is made up of 14 amino acids. Germline loops: CDR1 SEHNR, CDR2 FQNEAQ (reference sequence). CDR3 coding DNA: TGTGCCAGCAGCTTACTGACGGACCAAGAGACCCAGTACTTC. Translation: CASSLLTDQETQYF.

The sample holds many counts of this clonotype. The CDR3 nucleotides read TGTGCCAGCAGCTTAAGTCCTAGCGGCTACAATGAGCAGTTCTTC. Translated: CASSLSPSGYNEQFF. J is TRBJ2-1 and V is TRBV7-3; 7 nucleotides line up with TRBD2. This CDR3 has 15 residues. The V and J ends lost 1 base and 3 bases, in that order; junction bases with no gene match: 3. Germline V gives CDR1 SGHTA, CDR2 FQGTGA.

The rearrangement joins TRBV2 to TRBJ2-5; 13 nucleotides line up with TRBD2. Germline trimming cut 4 bases from V and 4 bases from J; bases unmatched to any gene: 6. Germline V gene sequence: CDR1 SNHLY, CDR2 FYNNEI. The CDR3 length is 16 residues. DNA for the CDR3: TGTGCCAGCAGTGTATTGACTAGCGGGAGGACAGAGACCCAGTACTTC. It is translated as CASSVLTSGRTETQYF.

The chain is built from TRBV20-1 and TRBJ1-6, with 8 bases matching TRBD1. Trimming took 5 bases from V and 8 from J; bases not matched to a gene: 2. The germline V gene has CDR1 DFQATT and CDR2 SNEGSKA (reference sequence). This CDR3 has 12 residues. CDR3: CSAWGQDSPLHF. The DNA of the CDR3 is TGCAGTGCTTGGGGACAGGATTCACCCCTCCACTTT.

V and J are TRBV2 and TRBJ2-7; TRBD1 is a possible D gene (5 bases). Trimming removed 7 bases at V and 3 bases at J, with 10 bases between. CDR3 size: 12 residues. Germline loops: CDR1 SNHLY, CDR2 FYNNEI. The chain's CDR3 is CASTPQGYEQYF. The CDR3 bases are TGTGCCAGCACCCCTCAGGGCTACGAGCAGTACTTC.

This clonotype was seen a single time. The chain joins TRBV6-6 to TRBJ2-5; weak D call: TRBD2 (5 bases). This CDR3 is built from 14 residues. The germline V gene encodes CDR1 MNHNY and CDR2 SVGAGI (reference sequence). V shed 2 bases and J shed 5 bases, with 12 bases lying between them. CDR3 DNA sequence: TGTGCCAGCAGTTACGGGCGGGTTGGGGAGACCCAGTACTTC. Amino acids: CASSYGRVGETQYF.

The chain combines TRBV25-1 with TRBJ2-1; D not certain. The CDR3 length is 13 residues. Looked up from germline, CDR1 is MGHDK and CDR2 is SYGVNS. V gave up 8 bases and J gave up 0 bases, with 8 bases separating them. The CDR3 DNA follows: TGTGCCAGCGCCGTTGACTCCTACAATGAGCAGTTCTTC. Its translation is CASAVDSYNEQFF.

In this sample, this clonotype turned up many times. This rearrangement joins TRBV5-5 to TRBJ1-5; D unresolved. Germline values: CDR1 SGHKS, CDR2 YYEKEE (reference sequence). This CDR3 is 16 amino acids long. The ends were cut back, 4 bases at V and 6 bases at J, with 20 bases in the middle. The CDR3 DNA sequence: TGTGCCAGCAGCCTTACTACCGGGCCCCTTTCTCAGCCCCAGCATTTT. Residues: CASSLTTGPLSQPQHF.

This chain links TRBV5-4 with TRBJ1-1; the D gene is possibly TRBD1 (6 bases). V was cut by 0 bases and J by 0 bases, with 6 bases left in between. The CDR3 consists of 14 residues. Germline values: CDR1 SGHNT, CDR2 YYREEE (reference sequence). CDR3 coding DNA: TGTGCCAGCAGCTTGGGGACAGTGAACACTGAAGCTTTCTTT. Its translation is CASSLGTVNTEAFF.

V gene TRBV20-1 combines with J gene TRBJ2-5, with TRBD2 as a possible D gene (7 bases). Germline V CDR1 and CDR2: DFQATT, SNEGSKA (reference sequence). The CDR3 contains 13 residues. V lost 6 bases and J lost 1, with 12 bases in between. CDR3 sequence (DNA): TGCAGTGCAGGGGGGGAGGCCCAAGAGACCCAGTACTTC. This codes for CSAGGEAQETQYF.

This chain joins TRBV24-1 and TRBJ2-1; possible D gene TRBD1, 5 bases. Germline values: CDR1 KGHDR, CDR2 SFDVKD. This CDR3 contains 15 residues. Trimming took off 1 base at V and 7 bases at J, with 13 bases between the two ends. In DNA form, the CDR3 reads TGTGCCACCAGTGATTTCCGCAGAAGGGGTAATGAGCAGTTCTTC. This gives the protein CATSDFRRRGNEQFF.

The rearrangement links TRBV10-3 to TRBJ2-7; perhaps TRBD2 as D (6 bases). CDR3 length: 13 residues. The germline V gene has CDR1 ENHRY and CDR2 SYGVKD. Trimming left V 8 bases short and J 2 bases short, with 13 bases between. CDR3 nucleotide sequence: TGTGCCATCTCCAAGGGAGGTACCTACGAGCAGTACTTC. Its protein is CAISKGGTYEQYF.

The V call is TRBV24-1, the J call TRBJ1-1; D is uncertain. Trimming removed 9 bases at V and 5 bases at J, with 15 bases between. There are 13 residues in the CDR3. The germline V gene encodes CDR1 KGHDR and CDR2 SFDVKD. Here the CDR3 reads CATQDGSETEAFF. CDR3 coding DNA: TGTGCCACCCAGGACGGCTCCGAAACTGAAGCTTTCTTT.

This clonotype was seen a handful of times. CDR3: CASSYSTGQAATPYSGNTIYF. The DNA for the CDR3 is TGTGCCAGCAGTTACTCGACGGGACAGGCGGCCACCCCCTACTCTGGAAACACCATATATTTT. The gene calls are TRBV6-2 or TRBV6-3 and TRBJ1-3; 8 positions match TRBD1. The CDR3 runs to 21 residues. Per the germline V gene, CDR1 is MNHEY and CDR2 is SVGEGT. The J segment lost 0 bases and the V segment lost 0 bases, leaving 16 bases of the junction unmatched.

The V gene is TRBV25-1, the J gene TRBJ1-1; perhaps TRBD1 as D (5 bases). The CDR3 extends over 14 amino acids. The V gene lost 1 base and the J gene lost 7 bases, with 13 bases spanning the gap. Germline assignment: CDR1 MGHDK and CDR2 SYGVNS. CDR3 in DNA: TGTGCCAGCAGTGAATTTCGGGCAGGGAGTGAAGCTTTCTTT. It specifies CASSEFRAGSEAFF.

This chain uses TRBV15 with TRBJ2-5; maybe TRBD1 (6 bases). The CDR3 is 15 residues long. V lost 4 bases and J 5 bases, leaving 17 bases between the germline ends. Germline-derived CDR1 and CDR2 are LNHNV and YYDKDF (reference sequence). In DNA form, the CDR3 reads TGTGCCACCAGCACTCCTAGGGGGACGGGTGAGACCCAGTACTTC. Translation gives CATSTPRGTGETQYF.

The genes are TRBV12-3 or TRBV12-4 and TRBJ2-5, with a weak D call TRBD1 (6 bases). The germline V and J ends were trimmed by 6 bases and 13 bases, with 15 bases remaining between them. The CDR3 contains 11 residues. CDR3 DNA sequence: TGTGCCAGCAGCGGGGACATGGTTCCGTACTTC. The encoded protein is CASSGDMVPYF.

This chain links TRBV6-1 with TRBJ2-7, with D possibly being TRBD1 (6 bases). Germline V gives CDR1 MNHNS, CDR2 SASEGT. The length of the CDR3 is 16 residues. Trimming took off 3 bases at V and 0 bases at J, with 15 bases between the two ends. Here the CDR3 DNA reads TGTGCCAGCAGTGATTTAGGGGGTAGTTCCTCCTACGAGCAGTACTTC. Its protein product is CASSDLGGSSSYEQYF.

This chain connects TRBV19 to TRBJ2-2; D may be TRBD1 (6 bases). V was trimmed by 4 bases and J by 5 bases, leaving 11 bases between them. The V gene's germline CDR1 is LNHDA and CDR2 SQIVND (reference sequence). The CDR3 spans 14 residues. The CDR3 coding sequence is TGTGCCAGTAGTAACGACAGGTGGACCGGGGAGCTGTTTTTT. This encodes CASSNDRWTGELFF.